The 9 T cell receptor beta chains listed next were all sequenced from one sample in a study of T cell responses to AZD1222 COVID-19 vaccine. Profiling relied on immunoSEQ multiplex PCR, and the TCRdb table lists in-frame clones only, not all of them. The sample lists roughly 60,000 clones, more than 65% occurring once. The input for sequencing was peripheral blood, taken on day 0 of AZD1222 vaccination. The receptors here all came from an adult in good health.

This clone came up a few times. The rearrangement joins TRBV28 to TRBJ1-2; maybe TRBD1 (6 bases). V lost 5 bases and J lost 4, with 20 bases in between. Germline CDR1 MDHEN, CDR2 SYDVKM. The CDR3 runs 16 residues. As DNA, the CDR3 is TGTGCCAGCAGTCTTTCGTTAAGGGGGGCCCTCTATGGCTACACCTTC. This gives the protein CASSLSLRGALYGYTF.

This chain joins TRBV6-5 and TRBJ2-4; the match to TRBD2 covers 8 bases. This CDR3 has 16 amino acids. Germline CDR1 and CDR2: MNHEY and SVGAGI. Trimming removed 0 bases from V and 12 bases from J; junction bases left unmatched: 13. In DNA, the CDR3 is TGTGCCAGCAGTTACTCGAGACTAGCGCAAGTTGGCAGTCAGTACTTC. Protein sequence: CASSYSRLAQVGSQYF.

As regards this clone: The junction does not match germline at one end; this may be a read error. The J gene is TRBJ2-1, the V gene TRBV7-7; 11 bases match TRBD2. The germline CDR1 and CDR2 sequences are SSHAT and FNYEAQ (reference sequence). This CDR3 is built from 16 residues. CDR3 nucleotide sequence: TGTGCTAGCACCCCCCTCCCCCAGGGACTAGCGGATGAGCAGTTCTTC. Translating gives CASTPLPQGLADEQFF.

The chain is built from TRBV10-3 and TRBJ2-5, with D perhaps matching TRBD2 (6 bases). Germline assignment: CDR1 ENHRY and CDR2 SYGVKD. This CDR3 is built from 12 residues. The germline V and J ends were trimmed by 5 bases and 4 bases, with 8 bases remaining between them. In DNA, the CDR3 is TGTGCCATCAGTTGGGACTCAGAGACCCAGTACTTC. The encoded protein is CAISWDSETQYF.

The table lists this clone with a few counts. The chain has TRBV9 and TRBJ1-2; TRBD1 agrees at 7 bases. Germline values: CDR1 SGDLS, CDR2 YYNGEE. This CDR3 region has 16 residues. V lost 5 bases, J lost 5 bases, and 15 bases stayed unmatched. The CDR3 loop reads CASSEQGRGPDYGYTF. Written as DNA, the CDR3 is TGTGCCAGCAGTGAACAGGGGAGGGGGCCTGATTATGGCTACACCTTC.

The chain employs TRBV7-2 and TRBJ2-7, with D maybe TRBD2 (5 bases). The CDR3 loop spans 15 amino acids. Germline V gives CDR1 SGHTA, CDR2 FQGNSA. V was clipped by 2 bases and J by 1 base, with 12 bases between them. This CDR3 is CASSLQLGESYEQYF. In nucleotides, the CDR3 is TGTGCCAGCAGCTTACAACTCGGGGAATCCTACGAGCAGTACTTC.

V gene TRBV24-1 combines with J gene TRBJ1-2, with 7 bases matching TRBD1. CDR3 size: 17 residues. V shed 4 bases and J 8 bases; nucleotides not matched to a gene: 18. The V gene's germline CDR1 is KGHDR and CDR2 SFDVKD. The CDR3 here is CATSDSYPNEGAEGYTF. CDR3 nucleotides: TGTGCCACCAGTGACTCATACCCCAATGAGGGGGCGGAAGGCTACACCTTC.

This chain connects TRBV6-5 to TRBJ1-6; 7 bases are a match to TRBD1. The V and J ends lost 5 bases and 7 bases, in that order; junction bases with no gene match: 8. Germline CDR1 is MNHEY and CDR2 is SVGAGI. This CDR3 region has 15 residues. DNA for the CDR3: TGTGCCAGCAGTACGAGGGGGCGCAAGAATTCACCCCTCCACTTT. It specifies CASSTRGRKNSPLHF.

This clone was seen once. The chain uses TRBV6-5 and TRBJ2-3, with TRBD2 as a possible D gene (5 bases). There are 15 residues in the CDR3. Germline V gene data show CDR1 as MNHEY and CDR2 as SVGAGI. V lost 2 bases and J 4 bases, leaving 13 bases between the germline ends. In DNA form, the CDR3 reads TGTGCCAGCAGTTACGTGGGAGCGGTATCAGATACGCAGTATTTT. It codes for CASSYVGAVSDTQYF.